The 20 T cell receptor beta chains in this list originate from one sample, sequenced in a study of CD8+ T cells in alopecia areata. TCR sequencing used cDNA made by reverse transcription of extracted RNA. Profiling relied on immunoSEQ multiplex PCR, and the TCRdb table lists in-frame clones only, not all of them. The table lists under 150,000 clones, approximately 65% of them singletons. The material sequenced was CD8+ T cells sorted from blood. The receptors derive from a human donor in good health.

The chain employs TRBV6-5 and TRBJ2-5, with TRBD1 as a possible D gene (5 bases). CDR3 length equals 12 residues. The V gene's germline CDR1 is MNHEY and CDR2 SVGAGI. Trimming stripped 10 bases from V and 5 bases from J, with 14 bases between. CDR3 residues: CATSRGRETQYF. DNA of the CDR3: TGTGCCACGTCAAGGGGTCGGGAGACCCAGTACTTC.

The chain carries TRBV30 and TRBJ2-2; 8 bases are a match to TRBD2. This CDR3 has 16 amino acids. Germline V gene lookup returns CDR1 GTSNPN and CDR2 SVGIG (reference sequence). V trimming: 4 bases; J trimming: 4 bases; junction bases outside the gene matches: 11. In DNA form, the CDR3 reads TGTGCCTGGACAACCGGAGCGGGGGTAATCACCGGGGAGCTGTTTTTT. Protein product: CAWTTGAGVITGELFF.

V gene TRBV9 combines with J gene TRBJ2-3; the D is unclear. V lost 0 bases to trimming and J lost 4 bases, with 3 bases between them. The CDR3 is made up of 12 amino acids. Per the germline V gene, CDR1 is SGDLS and CDR2 is YYNGEE. This CDR3 reads CASSVGADTQYF. The DNA of the CDR3 is TGTGCCAGCAGCGTAGGGGCAGATACGCAGTATTTT.

The chain has TRBV7-9 and TRBJ2-7; 8 positions agree with TRBD2. This CDR3 spans 13 amino acids. The trim removed 7 bases at V and 5 bases at J, leaving 7 bases unmatched. Per the germline V gene, CDR1 is SEHNR and CDR2 is FQNEAQ (reference sequence). This CDR3 reads CASNRAGADEQYF. The CDR3 DNA reads TGTGCCAGCAACCGAGCGGGAGCAGACGAGCAGTACTTC.

This clone was observed a few times. Other DNA sequences in the same sample also yield this CDR3. The gene calls are TRBV15 and TRBJ1-5; D might be TRBD1 (5 bases). CDR3 size: 18 residues. Germline loops: CDR1 LNHNV, CDR2 YYDKDF (reference sequence). Trimming shortened V by 0 bases and J by 2 bases, and 17 bases separated the two germline ends. CDR3 region: CATSRDSNTGSGNQPQHF. In DNA, the CDR3 is TGTGCCACCAGCAGAGACTCAAACACAGGAAGCGGCAATCAGCCCCAGCATTTT.

V usage is TRBV4-1 and J usage is TRBJ2-1, with D perhaps matching TRBD1 (7 bases). Germline-derived CDR1 and CDR2 are MGHRA and YSYEKL. With 4 bases removed from V and 6 bases from J, the gap between germline ends came to 16 bases. CDR3 size: 15 residues. The DNA of the CDR3 is TGCGCCAGCAGCCGGATAAACCAGGGGGGCAATGAGCAGTTCTTC. It is translated as CASSRINQGGNEQFF.

The rearrangement uses TRBV30 and TRBJ2-7, with 8 bases matching TRBD2. V was pared by 2 bases and J by 5 bases, with 11 bases of the junction left unmatched. The CDR3 extends over 15 amino acids. Germline CDR1 is GTSNPN and CDR2 is SVGIG (reference sequence). CDR3 residues: CAWSHLAAGVNEQYF. The CDR3 coding sequence is TGTGCCTGGAGTCATTTGGCAGCGGGAGTCAACGAGCAGTACTTC.

The genes are TRBV5-1 and TRBJ2-1; D is unresolved. Trimming shortened V by 0 bases and J by 9 bases, and 10 bases separated the two germline ends. Looked up from germline, CDR1 is SGHRS and CDR2 is YFSETQ. CDR3 length: 13 amino acids. CDR3 nucleotides: TGCGCCAGCAGCTTGGTTGTGCGGAGTGAGCAGTTCTTC. Residues: CASSLVVRSEQFF. Together with reference TRBV5-1 and TRBJ2-1, the CDR3 gives the full variable domain: KAGVTQTPRYLIKTRGQQVTLSCSPISGHRSVSWYQQTPGQGLQFLFEYFSETQRNKGNFPGRFSGRQFSNSRSEMNVSTLELGDSALYLCASSLVVRSEQFFGPGTRLTVL.

V is TRBV28 and J is TRBJ2-7; tentative D call: TRBD2 (5 bases). Germline V gene lookup returns CDR1 MDHEN and CDR2 SYDVKM. The ends were cut back, 11 bases at V and 2 bases at J, with 16 bases in the middle. CDR3 length equals 13 residues. This chain's CDR3 is CARLRGLAYEQYF. The CDR3 region has the DNA TGTGCCCGCCTTCGGGGTCTGGCCTACGAGCAGTACTTC.

The rearrangement links TRBV7-9 to TRBJ2-3; D gene unclear. V gave up 2 bases and J gave up 4 bases, with 4 bases separating them. The germline gives CDR1 SEHNR, CDR2 FQNEAQ (reference sequence). The CDR3 runs to 12 residues. The CDR3 protein is CASSLLADTQYF. CDR3 DNA sequence: TGTGCCAGCAGCTTATTGGCAGATACGCAGTATTTT.

The J gene is TRBJ2-7, the V gene TRBV20-1; 8 bases align to TRBD1. CDR3 length: 10 amino acids. Germline V gene lookup returns CDR1 DFQATT and CDR2 SNEGSKA (reference sequence). Trimming took 5 bases from V and 8 from J; bases not matched to a gene: 2. This CDR3 is CSAGQGKQYF. In DNA form, the CDR3 reads TGCAGTGCTGGACAGGGCAAGCAGTACTTC.

This chain joins TRBV7-8 and TRBJ2-3; TRBD2 agrees at 12 bases. Germline V lookup: CDR1 SGHVS, CDR2 FQNEAQ. The CDR3 spans 16 residues. Unmatched junction bases numbered 7, after V lost 3 bases and J lost 6 bases. The CDR3 reads CASSFPTSGSSDTQYF. In DNA, the CDR3 is TGTGCCAGCAGCTTCCCGACTAGCGGGAGCTCCGATACGCAGTATTTT.

V usage is TRBV7-9 and J usage is TRBJ2-2, with 9 bases matching TRBD1. Trimming cost V 4 bases and J 4 bases; bases outside gene matches: 4. CDR3 length equals 15 residues. CDR1 and CDR2 from the germline V gene are SEHNR and FQNEAQ (reference sequence). CDR3 coding DNA: TGTGCCAGCAGCTCAAGGGGACAGGGCACCGGGGAGCTGTTTTTT. This translates into CASSSRGQGTGELFF.

There are a few counts of this clone. The chain links TRBV19 to TRBJ2-1, with TRBD2 matching 9 bases. Germline CDR1 and CDR2: LNHDA and SQIVND (reference sequence). The CDR3 is 15 amino acids. Trimming removed 1 base from V and 3 bases from J; junction bases left unmatched: 1. CDR3 DNA sequence: TGTGCCAGTAGTATAGGGCGGGAGGGCTACAATGAGCAGTTCTTC. Translation gives CASSIGREGYNEQFF.

CDR3 sequence (DNA): TGTGCCTGGAACGGCGGGAGTCTTGATGAGCAGTTCTTC. This sequence encodes CAWNGGSLDEQFF. The V call is TRBV30, the J call TRBJ2-1; TRBD2 aligns across 7 bases. The CDR3 has 13 amino acids. V dropped 4 bases and J dropped 8; count of bases not matched to a gene: 8. The germline CDR1 and CDR2 sequences are GTSNPN and SVGIG (reference sequence).

The CDR3 region has the DNA TGTGCCAGCAGTGAATTTCGGGGAGGCGAGCAGTACTTC. It encodes CASSEFRGGEQYF. The chain employs TRBV25-1 and TRBJ2-7; perhaps TRBD2 as D (6 bases). In germline, CDR1 is MGHDK, CDR2 SYGVNS. The V and J ends lost 1 base and 6 bases respectively, with 10 bases between them. The CDR3 is 13 amino acids.

V gene TRBV2 combines with J gene TRBJ2-7; D unclear. The V end lost 4 bases, the J end lost 6 bases, and 10 bases lay between the germline ends. Germline V lookup: CDR1 SNHLY, CDR2 FYNNEI. The CDR3 runs 12 residues. The CDR3 coding sequence is TGTGCCAGCAGTGGAGAAAGAGGCGAGCAGTACTTC. It is translated as CASSGERGEQYF.

The chain carries TRBV20-1 and TRBJ2-7; possibly TRBD2 for D (5 bases). The CDR3 runs 11 residues. Germline CDR1 is DFQATT and CDR2 is SNEGSKA (reference sequence). Trimming removed 6 bases at V and 6 bases at J, with 12 bases between. The CDR3 region is CSAPRGAEQYF. The CDR3, as DNA: TGCAGTGCCCCACGGGGAGCCGAGCAGTACTTC.

The chain combines TRBV4-1 with TRBJ2-5; no definite D call. The J call is uncertain, as TRBJ2-7 better fits the DNA end. The germline V gene has CDR1 MGHRA and CDR2 YSYEKL. This CDR3 comprises 15 residues. CDR3 region: CASSQEKWSDYEQYF. The CDR3 DNA reads TGCGCCAGCAGCCAAGAGAAATGGTCGGACTACGAGCAGTACTTC.

This CDR3 is CASSLKSSYEQYF. The CDR3 region has the DNA TGCGCCAGCAGCTTGAAAAGCTCCTACGAGCAGTACTTC. The chain is built from TRBV5-1 and TRBJ2-7, with D unresolved. V lost 1 base, J lost 0 bases, and 5 bases lay in between. The CDR3 is made up of 13 amino acids. Germline V lookup: CDR1 SGHRS, CDR2 YFSETQ.